This TCR beta chain was found in a study of CD8+ T cells in alopecia areata. Study-level background: Treated patients were given 5 to 10 mg oral tofacitinib twice daily.

Points on this clone: The target antigen is unknown.

Findings and limits, study-wide: Many expanded lesional clones persisted in scalp and blood during tofacitinib treatment.

This sample's treatment: oral pan-JAK inhibitor, 5-10 mg twice daily. Alopecia areata patients provided lesional scalp punch biopsies and peripheral blood, both collected for the study. Isolation of CD4+ and CD8+ T cells from PBMCs was achieved by sorting. The V gene's germline CDR1 is MNHEY and CDR2 SVGAGI. The CDR3 extends over 15 amino acids. With V trimmed by 5 bases and J by 1 base, 6 bases remained unmatched. cDNA reverse transcribed from extracted RNA served as the sequencing template. The data were produced by immunoSEQ multiplex PCR, yet TCRdb's version contains in-frame clones alone and is incomplete. The sample yields fewer than 350,000 clones, about 62% seen once.

The rearrangement joins TRBV6-5 to TRBJ1-2; TRBD1 agrees at 8 bases. Sequenced here: CD4+ T cells sorted from blood, sampled at week 24, from a patient treated with tofacitinib. The receptor was derived from a human donor with alopecia areata. CDR3 DNA sequence: TGTGCCAGCAGTGGAGGACAGGGCTATAACTATGGCTACACCTTC. This encodes CASSGGQGYNYGYTF.